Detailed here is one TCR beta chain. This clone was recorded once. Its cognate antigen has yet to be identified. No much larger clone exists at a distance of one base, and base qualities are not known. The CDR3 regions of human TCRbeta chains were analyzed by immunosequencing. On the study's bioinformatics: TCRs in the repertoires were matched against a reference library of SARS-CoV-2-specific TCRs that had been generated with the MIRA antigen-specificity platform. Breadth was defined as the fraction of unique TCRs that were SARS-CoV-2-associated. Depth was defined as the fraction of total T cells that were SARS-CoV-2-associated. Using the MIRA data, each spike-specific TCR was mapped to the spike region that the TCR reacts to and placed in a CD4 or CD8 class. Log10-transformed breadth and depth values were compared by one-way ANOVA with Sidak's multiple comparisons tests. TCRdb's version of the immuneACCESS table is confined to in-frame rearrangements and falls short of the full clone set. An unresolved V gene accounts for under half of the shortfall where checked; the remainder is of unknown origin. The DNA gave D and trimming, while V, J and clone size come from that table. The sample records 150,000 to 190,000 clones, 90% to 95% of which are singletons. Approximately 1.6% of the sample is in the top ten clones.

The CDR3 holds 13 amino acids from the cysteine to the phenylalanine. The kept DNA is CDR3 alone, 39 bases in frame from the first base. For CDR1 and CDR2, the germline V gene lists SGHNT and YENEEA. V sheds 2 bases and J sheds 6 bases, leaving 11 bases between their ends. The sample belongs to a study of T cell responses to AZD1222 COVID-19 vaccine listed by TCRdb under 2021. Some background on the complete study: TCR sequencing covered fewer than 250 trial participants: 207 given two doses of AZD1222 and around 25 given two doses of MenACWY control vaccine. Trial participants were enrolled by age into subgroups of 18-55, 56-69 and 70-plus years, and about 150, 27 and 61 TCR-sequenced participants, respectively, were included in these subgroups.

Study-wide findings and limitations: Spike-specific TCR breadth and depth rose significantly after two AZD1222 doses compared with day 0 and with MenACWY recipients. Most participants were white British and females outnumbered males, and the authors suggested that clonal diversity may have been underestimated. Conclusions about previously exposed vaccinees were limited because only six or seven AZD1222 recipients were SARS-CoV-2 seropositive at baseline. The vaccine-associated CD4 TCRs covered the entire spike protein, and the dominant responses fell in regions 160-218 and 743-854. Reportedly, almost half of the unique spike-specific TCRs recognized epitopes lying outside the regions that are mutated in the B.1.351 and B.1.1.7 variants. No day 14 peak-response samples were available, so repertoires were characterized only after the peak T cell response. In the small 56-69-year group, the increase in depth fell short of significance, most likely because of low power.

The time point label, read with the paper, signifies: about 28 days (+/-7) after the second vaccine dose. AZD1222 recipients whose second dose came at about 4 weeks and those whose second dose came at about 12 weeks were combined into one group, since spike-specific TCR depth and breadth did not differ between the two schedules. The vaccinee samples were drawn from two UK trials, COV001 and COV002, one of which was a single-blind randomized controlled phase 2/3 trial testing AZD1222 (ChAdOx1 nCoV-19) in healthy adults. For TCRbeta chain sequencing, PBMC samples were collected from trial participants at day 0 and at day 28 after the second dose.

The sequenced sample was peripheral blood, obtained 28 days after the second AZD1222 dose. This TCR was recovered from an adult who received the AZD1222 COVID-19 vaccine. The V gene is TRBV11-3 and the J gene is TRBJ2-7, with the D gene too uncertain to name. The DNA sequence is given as TGTGCCAGCAGCTTAAGAGGAAGGGCCGAGCAGTACTTC. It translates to CASSLRGRAEQYF.